Below are 32 T cell receptor beta chains sequenced from a single sample in a study of Tregs in tolerant kidney transplant recipients (dated by TCRdb to about 2019). Library preparation employed the immunoSEQ multiplex PCR assay. In TCRdb, the immuneACCESS table is reduced to in-frame sequences with V and J assigned. These tables do not hold every clone; where another copy was compared, an unresolved V gene accounts for under half, and the others remain unexplained. Here the sample has about 83,000 clones; 95% to 98% occur a single time. The ten largest clones represent around 0.51% of the sample. The meaning of the sample's time point label: blood sample drawn before combined kidney and bone marrow transplant. This specimen was CD4+ T cells from blood, taken before the transplant. The receptor source for this set is a human donor who received a combined kidney and bone marrow transplant.

The chain employs TRBV30 and TRBJ1-3, with D possibly being TRBD1 (6 bases). V lost 5 bases and J lost 2, with 13 bases in between. Germline-derived CDR1 and CDR2 are GTSNPN and SVGIG (reference sequence). The CDR3 is 14 amino acids. CDR3 DNA sequence: TGTGCCTGGGAAATAACAGGGCCTGGAAACACCATATATTTT. Amino acid sequence: CAWEITGPGNTIYF.

The genes are TRBV11-1 and TRBJ2-3; D unresolved. CDR1 and CDR2 (germline): SGHAT, FQDESV (reference sequence). The CDR3 spans 11 residues. Trimming took 3 bases from V and 6 from J, leaving 4 bases between them. Here the CDR3 reads CASSLRDTQYF. The CDR3 DNA reads as TGTGCCAGCAGCTTGCGGGATACGCAGTATTTT.

V usage is TRBV15 and J usage is TRBJ2-4; TRBD1 aligns across 7 bases. This CDR3 region has 16 residues. V gave up 3 bases and J gave up 8 bases; unmatched junction bases: 13. Looked up from germline, CDR1 is LNHNV and CDR2 is YYDKDF (reference sequence). This CDR3 is CATSRAGQVQMHIQYF. The CDR3 region has the DNA TGTGCCACCAGCAGGGCCGGACAGGTTCAGATGCACATTCAGTACTTC.

V and J are TRBV9 and TRBJ2-1; D is uncertain. The V end was cut by 4 bases, the J end by 7 bases, with 6 bases between. There are 11 residues in the CDR3. Germline V gene data show CDR1 as SGDLS and CDR2 as YYNGEE. CDR3 nucleotide sequence: TGTGCCAGCAGCCGAGGAAATGAGCAGTTCTTC. Translating it yields CASSRGNEQFF.

This clone was observed a single time. This chain links TRBV5-4 with TRBJ1-1; D might be TRBD1 (6 bases). This CDR3 has 14 residues. The germline V gene encodes CDR1 SGHNT and CDR2 YYREEE (reference sequence). V was cut by 0 bases and J by 5 bases, with 11 bases left in between. For the CDR3, the DNA is TGTGCCAGCAGCTTGGTCAGGGGTCGGACTGAAGCTTTCTTT. This gives the protein CASSLVRGRTEAFF.

The chain joins TRBV7-2 to TRBJ2-3; D unresolved. The V gene's germline CDR1 is SGHTA and CDR2 FQGNSA. V shed 3 bases and J shed 2 bases, with 9 bases lying between them. CDR3 length: 14 residues. The CDR3: CASSLSLTTDTQYF. In DNA, the CDR3 is TGTGCCAGCAGCTTGAGCCTAACCACAGATACGCAGTATTTT.

J is TRBJ1-6 and V is TRBV6-6; D uncertain. Germline V lookup: CDR1 MNHNY, CDR2 SVGAGI (reference sequence). This CDR3 has 14 amino acids. The V end lost 0 bases, the J end lost 8 bases, and 8 bases lay between the germline ends. The CDR3 loop reads CASSYSFRDSPLHF. The CDR3 coding sequence is TGTGCCAGCAGTTACTCGTTTAGAGATTCACCCCTCCACTTT.

The genes are TRBV6-1 and TRBJ2-7, with D maybe TRBD2 (6 bases). V was cut by 6 bases and J by 2 bases, with 8 bases left in between. Germline CDR1 MNHNS, CDR2 SASEGT. There are 12 residues in the CDR3. The CDR3 coding sequence is TGTGCCAGCAGCGGGAGTGCCTACGAGCAGTACTTC. Its translation: CASSGSAYEQYF.

This rearrangement joins TRBV7-9 to TRBJ1-6; the D is unclear. The germline V gene has CDR1 SEHNR and CDR2 FQNEAQ (reference sequence). CDR3 size: 14 residues. Trimming cost V 1 base and J 7 bases, with 8 bases left between them. The CDR3 DNA sequence: TGTGCCAGCAGCTTAGGACTCTCGAATTCACCCCTCCACTTT. Encoded protein: CASSLGLSNSPLHF.

This chain uses TRBV7-2 with TRBJ2-3, with a weak D call TRBD1 (5 bases). This CDR3 contains 14 residues. Germline V gives CDR1 SGHTA, CDR2 FQGNSA. Trimming cost V 3 bases and J 9 bases, with 16 bases left between them. As DNA, the CDR3 is TGTGCCAGCAGCTTGGGCAGGGCTTCTGGCACGCAGTATTTT. Amino acids: CASSLGRASGTQYF.

This clone occurred once. J is TRBJ1-2 and V is TRBV4-2; 7 bases match TRBD1. The CDR3 is 16 residues long. The V gene's germline CDR1 is LGHNA and CDR2 YNFKEQ. J was trimmed by 2 bases and V by 1 base; bases with no gene match: 7. CDR3 DNA sequence: TGTGCCAGCAGCCAAGGGGACAGCTTTATCAACTATGGCTACACCTTC. Protein product: CASSQGDSFINYGYTF.

The gene calls are TRBV4-2 and TRBJ2-3; TRBD1 matches 8 bases. The germline V gene encodes CDR1 LGHNA and CDR2 YNFKEQ. V lost 1 base and J lost 3; bases outside the gene matches: 3. This CDR3 is 15 amino acids long. The CDR3 region has the DNA TGTGCCAGCAGCCAAGGTACAGGGGGTACAGATACGCAGTATTTT. Its protein product is CASSQGTGGTDTQYF.

The chain is built from TRBV5-1 and TRBJ2-3; D might be TRBD2 (5 bases). Trimming took off 5 bases at V and 0 bases at J, with 13 bases between the two ends. The V gene's germline CDR1 is SGHRS and CDR2 YFSETQ. The CDR3 is 15 amino acids. The CDR3 loop reads CASSEGRSSTDTQYF. The CDR3 DNA follows: TGCGCCAGCAGTGAGGGCCGCTCTAGCACAGATACGCAGTATTTT.

The genes are TRBV5-1 and TRBJ2-3, with unresolved D. CDR3 length: 12 amino acids. Between the trimmed V and J ends, which lost 4 bases and 1 base, there was a span of 4 bases. Germline V gene data show CDR1 as SGHRS and CDR2 as YFSETQ. The CDR3 is CASSVGTDTQYF. For the CDR3, the DNA is TGCGCCAGCAGCGTCGGCACAGATACGCAGTATTTT.

The chain recombines TRBV7-2 with TRBJ2-2; TRBD2 agrees at 7 bases. V was clipped by 2 bases and J by 3 bases; unmatched bases: 6. The germline V gene encodes CDR1 SGHTA and CDR2 FQGNSA. The CDR3 covers 16 residues. CDR3 bases: TGTGCCAGCAGCTTACACGGGGGAGGGTACACCGGGGAGCTGTTTTTT. Translated: CASSLHGGGYTGELFF. Full variable domain (outside the CDR3, taken from reference TRBV7-2 and TRBJ2-2): GAGVSQSPSNKVTEKGKDVELRCDPISGHTALYWYRQSLGQGLEFLIYFQGNSAPDKSGLPSDRFSAERTGGSVSTLTIQRTQQEDSAVYLCASSLHGGGYTGELFFGEGSRLTVL.

The rearrangement joins TRBV28 to TRBJ1-2, with a weak D call TRBD1 (5 bases). Trimming took off 3 bases at V and 4 bases at J, with 9 bases between the two ends. Germline-derived CDR1 and CDR2 are MDHEN and SYDVKM. The CDR3 covers 13 residues. The CDR3 DNA is TGTGCCAGCAGTTTTATTCAGGGCTATGGCTACACCTTC. Its protein product is CASSFIQGYGYTF.

The chain couples TRBV9 to TRBJ2-7; 15 bases agree with TRBD2. This CDR3 has 16 amino acids. V lost 4 bases, J lost 5 bases, and 7 bases stayed unmatched. Germline CDR1 reads SGDLS; CDR2 reads YYNGEE. CDR3 in amino acids: CASSTGLAGGLNEQYF. The CDR3 DNA reads TGTGCCAGCAGCACCGGACTAGCGGGAGGGCTAAACGAGCAGTACTTC.

The rearrangement links TRBV7-9 to TRBJ2-3; D is unresolved. The CDR3 has 16 residues. Trimming took 4 bases from V and 1 from J, leaving 15 bases between them. Germline-derived CDR1 and CDR2 are SEHNR and FQNEAQ (reference sequence). CDR3 DNA: TGTGCCAGCAGCTCGAGCCGGCGGTCAGGCACAGATACGCAGTATTTT. Its translation: CASSSSRRSGTDTQYF.

The J gene is TRBJ2-3, the V gene TRBV29-1, with TRBD1 matching 10 bases. CDR1 is SQVTM, CDR2 ANQGSEA, per germline. Trimming at V came to 8 bases and at J to 1 base, leaving 9 bases not matched to a gene. The CDR3 spans 15 residues. The CDR3, as DNA: TGCAGCTCGCGATCCGGGACAGGGGGCACAGATACGCAGTATTTT. Amino acids: CSSRSGTGGTDTQYF.

The V and J genes are TRBV5-1 and TRBJ1-2; 9 nucleotides match TRBD1. The V segment lost 4 bases and the J segment 1 base; nucleotides outside the gene matches: 5. The germline gives CDR1 SGHRS, CDR2 YFSETQ. This CDR3 contains 15 residues. The CDR3 reads CASSRTGVSNYGYTF. CDR3 nucleotide sequence: TGCGCCAGCAGCAGGACAGGGGTTAGTAACTATGGCTACACCTTC.

The chain has TRBV9 and TRBJ2-2, with 11 bases matching TRBD2. The CDR3 spans 16 residues. Germline-derived CDR1 and CDR2 are SGDLS and YYNGEE. V was pared by 4 bases and J by 1 base, with 3 bases of the junction left unmatched. The CDR3 region has the DNA TGTGCCAGCAGCATTCTAGCGGGGGGGAACACCGGGGAGCTGTTTTTT. Its protein product is CASSILAGGNTGELFF.

The V gene is TRBV5-1, the J gene TRBJ2-3, with TRBD2 matching 7 bases. V lost 4 bases to trimming and J lost 3 bases; unmatched junction nucleotides: 8. From germline, CDR1 is SGHRS and CDR2 YFSETQ. This CDR3 spans 15 amino acids. As DNA, the CDR3 is TGCGCCAGCAGCCGCCGGCGGGAGTATACAGATACGCAGTATTTT. Translating it yields CASSRRREYTDTQYF.

The chain employs TRBV5-1 and TRBJ2-7, with TRBD1 identical over 8 bases. V trimming: 2 bases; J trimming: 6 bases; junction bases outside the gene matches: 4. Per the germline V gene, CDR1 is SGHRS and CDR2 is YFSETQ. This CDR3 comprises 13 residues. This chain's CDR3 is CASSFGDRREQYF. In nucleotides, the CDR3 is TGCGCCAGCAGCTTTGGGGACAGGCGCGAGCAGTACTTC.

In its sample, this clone was seen once. The chain recombines TRBV11-1 with TRBJ2-1; 8 nucleotides align to TRBD2. Germline-derived CDR1 and CDR2 are SGHAT and FQDESV (reference sequence). CDR3 size: 13 residues. V lost 5 bases and J lost 7; bases outside the gene matches: 4. The CDR3 bases are TGTGCCAGCAGCCCGTCTAGCGGGAATGAGCAGTTCTTC. Its translation: CASSPSSGNEQFF.

The rearrangement uses TRBV18 and TRBJ1-5; no firm D call. Germline-derived CDR1 and CDR2 are KGHSH and LQKENI. V lost 6 bases, J lost 1 base, and 16 bases lay in between. The CDR3 runs 16 residues. DNA for the CDR3: TGTGCCAGCTCTCCAGCCCCGGTTTCGAGCAATCAGCCCCAGCATTTT. This codes for CASSPAPVSSNQPQHF.

V usage is TRBV7-9 and J usage is TRBJ2-5, with 9 nucleotides matching TRBD1. The germline V gene encodes CDR1 SEHNR and CDR2 FQNEAQ (reference sequence). The J segment lost 2 bases and the V segment lost 3 bases, leaving 4 bases of the junction unmatched. This CDR3 contains 15 residues. Here the CDR3 reads CASSFPTGGQETQYF. CDR3 bases: TGTGCCAGCAGCTTCCCGACAGGGGGTCAAGAGACCCAGTACTTC.

The chain combines TRBV14 with TRBJ2-7, with 8 bases that match TRBD2. The trim removed 3 bases at V and 6 bases at J, leaving 10 bases unmatched. CDR1 and CDR2 from the germline V gene are SGHDN and FVKESK. The CDR3 consists of 15 residues. The DNA for the CDR3 is TGTGCCAGCAGCCAGCAATTAGCGGGAAGGGGCGAGCAGTACTTC. This translates into CASSQQLAGRGEQYF.

This sequence joins TRBV7-7 and TRBJ2-5; D is possibly TRBD2 (5 bases). Trimming took off 1 base at V and 5 bases at J, with 14 bases between the two ends. Germline V gene sequence: CDR1 SSHAT, CDR2 FNYEAQ (reference sequence). CDR3 length: 15 amino acids. In DNA, the CDR3 is TGTGCCAGCAGCTTAGGCTTGGCTCCGGGGGAGACCCAGTACTTC. It codes for CASSLGLAPGETQYF.

This chain uses TRBV21-1 with TRBJ1-1. TRBV21-1 constitutes a pseudogene. The CDR3 length is 13 residues. The CDR3 sequence is CASTQLGGTEAFF. The CDR3 DNA follows: TGTGCCAGCACCCAACTAGGCGGCACTGAAGCTTTCTTT.

The table lists this clone with a count of one. The chain carries TRBV11-3 and TRBJ1-2; a weak D match, TRBD1 (5 bases). The CDR3 loop spans 13 amino acids. Trimming left V 5 bases short and J 5 bases short, with 12 bases between. In germline, CDR1 is SGHNT, CDR2 YENEEA. The CDR3 protein is CASSIGAEYGYTF. The CDR3 nucleotides read TGTGCCAGCAGCATTGGGGCGGAATATGGCTACACCTTC.

The count of this clone is one. The rearrangement uses TRBV11-2 and TRBJ2-7; D is undetermined. Germline assignment: CDR1 SGHAT and CDR2 FQNNGV. This CDR3 spans 13 amino acids. The V and J ends lost 2 bases and 3 bases respectively, with 8 bases between them. The CDR3: CASSLTLVYEQYF. In DNA form, the CDR3 reads TGTGCCAGCAGCTTAACCCTAGTCTACGAGCAGTACTTC.

This chain connects TRBV28 to TRBJ1-3; 9 bases line up with TRBD1. V lost 6 bases, J lost 3 bases, and 6 bases stayed unmatched. This CDR3 comprises 15 residues. Germline-derived CDR1 and CDR2 are MDHEN and SYDVKM. The CDR3 DNA follows: TGTGCCAGCAGCTACAGGGGGCGTGTTGGAAACACCATATATTTT. Protein: CASSYRGRVGNTIYF.